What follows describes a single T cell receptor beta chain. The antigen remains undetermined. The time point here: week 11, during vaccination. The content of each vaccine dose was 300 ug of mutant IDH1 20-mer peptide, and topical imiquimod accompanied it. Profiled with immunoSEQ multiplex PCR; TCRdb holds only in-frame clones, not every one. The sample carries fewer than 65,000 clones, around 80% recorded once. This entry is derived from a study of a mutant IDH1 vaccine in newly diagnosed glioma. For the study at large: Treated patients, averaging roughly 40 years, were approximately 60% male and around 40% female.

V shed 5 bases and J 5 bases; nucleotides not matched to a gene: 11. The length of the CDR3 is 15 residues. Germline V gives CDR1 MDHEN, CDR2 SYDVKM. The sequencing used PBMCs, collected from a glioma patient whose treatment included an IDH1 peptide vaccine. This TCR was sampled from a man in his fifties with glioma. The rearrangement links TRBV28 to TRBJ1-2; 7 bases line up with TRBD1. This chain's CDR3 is CASSILGGGRYGYTF. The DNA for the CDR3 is TGTGCCAGCAGTATTTTAGGGGGCGGAAGGTATGGCTACACCTTC.